The sequence of this T cell receptor beta chain was determined in a study of Graves' ophthalmopathy and Graves' hyperthyroidism. Study-level results: Using a 13-signature model, the authors split ophthalmopathy from stable hyperthyroidism, with roughly 90% sensitivity and around 76% specificity.

Per the germline V gene, CDR1 is LGHNA and CDR2 is YNFKEQ. The junction had 6 bases not matched to a gene; V was cut back by 4 bases and J by 5 bases. CDR3 length: 15 amino acids. Amplification of the TCR beta CDR3 regions used RNA transcripts (as template). First-round RT-PCR relied on HTBI primers, and a second-round multiplex PCR came next. TCRdb analysed the multiplex PCR reads with MiXCR anew, one entry per CDR3 protein. The sample yields over 11,000 distinct CDR3 sequences, approximately 53% seen once. This clonotype is labeled as medium-sized. The antigen remains undetermined. This sequence originates from a young woman with Graves' ophthalmopathy. Sequencing was performed on peripheral blood. V and J are TRBV4-2 and TRBJ2-7; the match to TRBD2 covers 12 bases. Here the CDR3 reads CASSRATSGSDEQYF. The CDR3 DNA sequence: TGTGCCAGCAGCCGAGCGACTAGCGGGAGTGACGAGCAGTACTTC.